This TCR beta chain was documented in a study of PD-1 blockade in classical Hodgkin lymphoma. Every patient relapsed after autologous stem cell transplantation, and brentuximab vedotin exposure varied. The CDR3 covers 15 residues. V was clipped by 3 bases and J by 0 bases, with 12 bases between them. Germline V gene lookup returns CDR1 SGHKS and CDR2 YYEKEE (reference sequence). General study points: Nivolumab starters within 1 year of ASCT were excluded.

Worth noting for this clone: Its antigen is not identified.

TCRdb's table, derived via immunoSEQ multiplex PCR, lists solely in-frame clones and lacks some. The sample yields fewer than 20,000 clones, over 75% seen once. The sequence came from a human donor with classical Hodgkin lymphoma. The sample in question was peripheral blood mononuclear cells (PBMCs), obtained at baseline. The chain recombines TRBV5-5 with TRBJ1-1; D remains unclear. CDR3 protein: CASSSTGVMNTEAFF. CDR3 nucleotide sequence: TGTGCCAGCAGCTCAACCGGGGTCATGAACACTGAAGCTTTCTTT.